Listed below are T cell receptor beta chains from one sample, sequenced in a study of T cells in Graves' hyperthyroidism and ophthalmopathy. TCRdb used MiXCR to reprocess the multiplex PCR reads, holding one entry per CDR3 protein. This sample has 400,000 to 550,000 distinct CDR3 sequences, with roughly a quarter found just once. The material sequenced was blood. The receptors here all came from a woman in her thirties with Graves' ophthalmopathy. Each CDR3 is given with its conserved first and last residue. D genes are given only for firm matches. Expanded clones are given a class, and other clones once, few, many or no size at all.

J gene | V gene | clone size | D gene | CDR3 DNA | CDR3 protein
TRBJ2-2 | TRBV2 | few | NA | TGTGCCAGCAGTGGTGGGGGCGCCGGAGCCGGGGAGCTGTTTTTT | CASSGGGAGAGELFF
TRBJ2-2 | TRBV12-3/TRBV12-4 | NA | NA | TGTGCCAGCAGTTTATACGGGAGAGGGACCGGGGAGCTGTTTTTT | CASSLYGRGTGELFF
TRBJ2-7 | TRBV19 | many | TRBD1 | TGTGCCAGTAGTCCCCGATTGGGGACAGGAACCTACGAGCAGTACTTC | CASSPRLGTGTYEQYF
TRBJ1-2 | TRBV19 | many | NA | TGTGCCAGTAGTATTTGGGACAACTATGGCTACACCTTC | CASSIWDNYGYTF
TRBJ2-5 | TRBV12-3/TRBV12-4 | NA | NA | TGTGCCAGCAGTCCGGAAGGCCCCTTAGGGGGCCAGTACTTC | CASSPEGPLGGQYF
TRBJ2-7 | TRBV20-1 | many | TRBD2 | TGCAGTGCTAGAGATAGCGGGGGGACCTCCTACGAGCAGTACTTC | CSARDSGGTSYEQYF
TRBJ2-7 | TRBV5-1 | many | NA | TGCGCCAGCAGCTTTTCGCAGGGCCACGAGCAGTACTTC | CASSFSQGHEQYF
TRBJ1-1 | TRBV3-1 | many | NA | TGTGCCAGCAGTCCCCAGGGTGGGGGCGCTGAAGCTTTCTTT | CASSPQGGGAEAFF
TRBJ2-5 | TRBV11-2 | many | TRBD2 | TGTGCCAGCAGCGGTTATAGCGGGGGGGCTAAAGAGACCCAGTACTTC | CASSGYSGGAKETQYF
TRBJ2-7 | TRBV2 | few | NA | TGTGCCAGCAGTGAATCAAGGACAATCTCCTACGAGCAGTACTTC | CASSESRTISYEQYF
TRBJ2-5 | TRBV7-6 | many | TRBD1 | TGTGCCAGCACCCTGGGACAGGGAGGGTGGGAGACCCAGTACTTC | CASTLGQGGWETQYF
TRBJ2-5 | TRBV6-2/TRBV6-3 | few | TRBD1 | TGTGCCAGCAGACCGGACAGGGAGTATCGAGAGACCCAGTACTTC | CASRPDREYRETQYF
TRBJ2-7 | TRBV7-8 | many | NA | TGTGCCAGCAGCTTAGGGCCCCAGGGGCAGAGCTCCTACGAGCAGTACTTC | CASSLGPQGQSSYEQYF
TRBJ2-5 | TRBV2 | many | NA | TGTGCCAGCAGGGAAGGGAGACAAGAGACCCAGTACTTC | CASREGRQETQYF
TRBJ1-5 | TRBV20-1 | NA | NA | TGCAGCGTCAGAAGGGGGATGAGCAATCAGCCCCAGCATTTT | CSVRRGMSNQPQHF
TRBJ2-7 | TRBV28 | few | TRBD2 | TGTGCCAGCAGATCCGGGACTAGCGTTGATGAGCAGTACTTC | CASRSGTSVDEQYF
TRBJ2-7 | TRBV28 | NA | NA | TGTGCCACGCGGGGGCTCTACGAGCAGTACTTC | CATRGLYEQYF
TRBJ2-1 | TRBV10-3 | few | NA | TGTGCGACGTTTCTGCCCTCCTACAATGAGCAGTTCTTC | CATFLPSYNEQFF
TRBJ2-7 | TRBV12-3/TRBV12-4 | many | TRBD1 | TGTGCCAGCAGTTTAGGGGGGACAGGCTACGAGCAGTACTTC | CASSLGGTGYEQYF
TRBJ2-1 | TRBV28 | NA | TRBD2 | TGTGCCAGCAAAGAGCGGGGGGGAGGCGGCAATGAGCAGTTCTTC | CASKERGGGGNEQFF
TRBJ1-2 | TRBV12-3/TRBV12-4 | NA | NA | TGTGCCAGCAGTTTTGTGATCGCCTATGGCTACACCTTC | CASSFVIAYGYTF
TRBJ1-1 | TRBV18 | few | NA | TGTGCCAGCTCACCAACCTTCGGACAGATGAACACTGAAGCTTTCTTT | CASSPTFGQMNTEAFF
TRBJ2-7 | TRBV30 | NA | NA | TGTGCCGTCGACTCTTACGAGCAGTACTTC | CAVDSYEQYF
TRBJ2-7 | TRBV14 | once | TRBD1 | TGTGCCAGCAGCCAAGGGGACAGGGGGCTCTACGAGCAGTACTTC | CASSQGDRGLYEQYF
TRBJ2-7 | TRBV6-5 | many | NA | TGTGCCAGCGGGCTTTCGAGGGAATACGAGCAGTACTTC | CASGLSREYEQYF
TRBJ2-5 | TRBV14 | NA | NA | TGTGCCAGCAGCCAAACCGGGTGGTGGGAGACCCAGTACTTC | CASSQTGWWETQYF
TRBJ1-5 | TRBV28 | many | NA | TGTGCCACTAAAGACCGGACCGATAGCAATCAGCCCCAGCATTTT | CATKDRTDSNQPQHF
TRBJ1-1 | TRBV6-5 | NA | NA | TGTGCCAGCAGTTACTCACGAAGCACTGAAGCTTTCTTT | CASSYSRSTEAFF
TRBJ2-7 | TRBV12-3/TRBV12-4 | many | TRBD1 | TGTGCCAGCAGTTTGGGACAGCAAAGGGAGCAGTACTTC | CASSLGQQREQYF
TRBJ1-6 | TRBV27 | NA | NA | TGTGCCAGCAGGGAGGGTGACCGCCCCTATAATTCACCCCTCCACTTT | CASREGDRPYNSPLHF
TRBJ1-3 | TRBV4-1 | few | NA | TGCGCCAGCAGCCAAGGCAAGGGGATCCGAAACACCATATATTTT | CASSQGKGIRNTIYF
TRBJ2-7 | TRBV12-3/TRBV12-4 | NA | NA | TGTGCCAGCGGACCGGGACTCAAGAACTACGAGCAGTACTTC | CASGPGLKNYEQYF
TRBJ2-7 | TRBV20-1 | many | NA | TGCAGTGCTAGTCCGGGGCTCGGCGAGCAGTACTTC | CSASPGLGEQYF